This T cell receptor beta chain was sequenced for a study of T cells expressing NK-cell markers. Germline V gene data show CDR1 as LNHNV and CDR2 as YYDKDF (reference sequence). This CDR3 has 16 residues. TCRdb reprocessed the 5' RACE reads and keeps a single row for each CDR3 protein, giving no DNA. In all, the sample yields 350,000 to 450,000 distinct CDR3 sequences. The chain combines TRBV15 with TRBJ2-3; the D call from TCRdb, TRBD2, cannot be confirmed without DNA. This sequence was found in a man aged 18 to 69 in good health. Sequencing used blood T cells: a sorted CD56 or NKG2C T cell subset, CD4+ or CD8+ T cells, or bulk PBMC T cells (not recorded which). The CDR3 here is CATSRYTSGGTDTQYF. Full variable domain (outside the CDR3, taken from reference TRBV15 and TRBJ2-3): DAMVIQNPRYQVTQFGKPVTLSCSQTLNHNVMYWYQQKSSQAPKLLFHYYDKDFNNEADTPDNFQSRRPNTSFCFLDIRSPGLGDTAMYLCATSRYTSGGTDTQYFGPGTRLTVL.